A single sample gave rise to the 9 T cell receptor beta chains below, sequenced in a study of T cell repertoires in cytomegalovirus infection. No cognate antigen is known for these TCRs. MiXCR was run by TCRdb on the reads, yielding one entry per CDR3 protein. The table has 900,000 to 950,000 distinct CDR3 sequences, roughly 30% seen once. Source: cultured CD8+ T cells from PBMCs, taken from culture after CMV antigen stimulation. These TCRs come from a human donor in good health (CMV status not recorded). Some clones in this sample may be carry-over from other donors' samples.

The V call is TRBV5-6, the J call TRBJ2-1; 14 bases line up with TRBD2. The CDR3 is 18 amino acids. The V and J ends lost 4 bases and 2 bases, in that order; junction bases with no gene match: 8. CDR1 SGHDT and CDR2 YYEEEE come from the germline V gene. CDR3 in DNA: TGTGCCAGCAGCCCGGGACTAGCGGGGGAAATCACCTACAATGAGCAGTTCTTC. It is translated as CASSPGLAGEITYNEQFF. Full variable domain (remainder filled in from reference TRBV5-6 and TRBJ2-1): DAGVTQSPTHLIKTRGQQVTLRCSPKSGHDTVSWYQQALGQGPQFIFQYYEEEERQRGNFPDRFSGHQFPNYSSELNVNALLLGDSALYLCASSPGLAGEITYNEQFFGPGTRLTVL.

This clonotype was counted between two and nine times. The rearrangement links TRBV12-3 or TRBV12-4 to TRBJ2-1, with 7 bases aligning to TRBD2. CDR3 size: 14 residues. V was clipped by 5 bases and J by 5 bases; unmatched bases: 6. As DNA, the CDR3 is TGTGCCAGCAGTGCGACGAGCGGGAACAATGAGCAGTTCTTC. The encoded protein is CASSATSGNNEQFF.

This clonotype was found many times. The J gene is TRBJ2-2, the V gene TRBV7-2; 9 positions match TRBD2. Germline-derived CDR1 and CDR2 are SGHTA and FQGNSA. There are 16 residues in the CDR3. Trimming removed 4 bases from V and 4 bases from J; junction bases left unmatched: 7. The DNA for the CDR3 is TGTGCCAGCAGCTCTACCGGACTAGCGTTCACCGGGGAGCTGTTTTTT. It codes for CASSSTGLAFTGELFF.

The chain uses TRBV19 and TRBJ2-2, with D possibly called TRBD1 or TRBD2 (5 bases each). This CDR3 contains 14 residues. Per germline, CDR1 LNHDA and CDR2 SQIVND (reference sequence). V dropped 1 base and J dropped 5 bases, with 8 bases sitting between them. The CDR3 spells CASSIGGTTGELFF. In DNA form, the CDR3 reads TGTGCCAGTAGTATAGGGGGGACGACCGGGGAGCTGTTTTTT.

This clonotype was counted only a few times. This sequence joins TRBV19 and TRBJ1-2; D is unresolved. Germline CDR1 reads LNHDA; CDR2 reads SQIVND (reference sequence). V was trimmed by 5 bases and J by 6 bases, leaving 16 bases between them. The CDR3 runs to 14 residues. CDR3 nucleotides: TGTGCCAGTAGTCCGCGGACGCAATGGGATGGCTACACCTTC. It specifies CASSPRTQWDGYTF.

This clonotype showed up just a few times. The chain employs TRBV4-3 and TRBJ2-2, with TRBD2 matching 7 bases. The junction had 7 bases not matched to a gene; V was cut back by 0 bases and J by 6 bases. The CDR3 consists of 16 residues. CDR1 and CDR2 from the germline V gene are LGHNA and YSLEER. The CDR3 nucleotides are TGCGCCAGCAGCCAAGATTGGGGAGGGGCCGCCGGGGAGCTGTTTTTT. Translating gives CASSQDWGGAAGELFF.

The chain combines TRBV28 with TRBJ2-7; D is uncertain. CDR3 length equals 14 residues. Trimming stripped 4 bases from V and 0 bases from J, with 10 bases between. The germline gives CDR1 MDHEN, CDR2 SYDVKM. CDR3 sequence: CASSSKSLSYEQYV. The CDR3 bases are TGTGCCAGCAGTTCCAAATCCCTCTCCTACGAGCAGTACGTC.

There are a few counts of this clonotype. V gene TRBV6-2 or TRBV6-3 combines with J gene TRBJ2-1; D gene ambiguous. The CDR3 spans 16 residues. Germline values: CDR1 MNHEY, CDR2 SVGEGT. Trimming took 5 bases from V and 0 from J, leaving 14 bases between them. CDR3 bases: TGTGCCAGCAGTCTCTACGGTTTTGGCTCCTACAATGAGCAGTTCTTC. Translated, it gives CASSLYGFGSYNEQFF.

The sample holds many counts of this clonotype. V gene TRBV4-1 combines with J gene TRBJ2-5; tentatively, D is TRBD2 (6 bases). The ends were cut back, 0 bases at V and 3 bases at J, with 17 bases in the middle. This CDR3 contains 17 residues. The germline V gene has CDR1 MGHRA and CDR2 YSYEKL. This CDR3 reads CASSQDESAGPKETQYF. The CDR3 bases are TGCGCCAGCAGCCAAGATGAGAGTGCGGGGCCCAAAGAGACCCAGTACTTC.